The rows below give T cell receptor beta chains drawn from one sample of a study of molecular identifiers for immune sequencing clone quantification. TCRdb re-derived calls from the PCR reads in MiXCR, one entry per CDR3 protein. The sample holds hundreds of thousands of distinct CDR3 sequences; roughly 23% are singletons and the top ten take about 0.84%. The sample comprised naive CD8+ T cells from blood, with Jurkat cell RNA spiked in. The receptor source for this set is a human donor in good health. Some libraries in this study had Jurkat cell RNA spiked in. CDR3s include the opening cysteine and the closing phenylalanine or tryptophan. Each record gives: J gene, D gene, V gene, clone size, CDR3 DNA, CDR3 protein. D genes are given only for firm matches. The size of a clone is reported for some rows only, either as once, few or many, or as a class for expanded clones.

>TRBJ2-5|TRBD2|TRBV7-9|-
TGTGCCAGCCGCTTGCTAGCGGGAGTAGGAGAGCCCCAGTACTTC
CASRLLAGVGEPQYF
>TRBJ2-1|-|TRBV19|-
TGTGCCAGTAGTCGTCGGGGGCCCGGATACAATGAGCAGTTCTTC
CASSRRGPGYNEQFF
>TRBJ2-7|TRBD2|TRBV9|many
TGTGCCAGCAGCCCGGGCACCGGGACTAGCGGTTTATACGAGCAGTACTTC
CASSPGTGTSGLYEQYF
>TRBJ2-3|-|TRBV27|many
TGTGCCAGCAGTTCCCAACGACTAACCCGCAGCACAGATACGCAGTATTTT
CASSSQRLTRSTDTQYF
>TRBJ2-2|-|TRBV18|-
TGTGCCAGCTCGACAGGACGGAACACCGGGGAGCTGTTTTTT
CASSTGRNTGELFF
>TRBJ2-7|TRBD2|TRBV7-6|-
TGTGCCAGCAGCCTTCGACTAGCGGGGGATCCCTACGAGCAGTACTTC
CASSLRLAGDPYEQYF
>TRBJ1-1|TRBD1|TRBV12-3/TRBV12-4|-
TGTGCCAGCAGATCCACAGGGGGCTTATGGACCACTGAAGCTCTCTTT
CASRSTGGLWTTEALF
>TRBJ1-6|-|TRBV6-2/TRBV6-3|-
TGTGCCAGCAGTTCCCCCGGGACGGCAAATTCACCCCTCCACTTT
CASSSPGTANSPLHF
>TRBJ2-2|-|TRBV5-5|-
TGTGCCAGCAGCGAGGCTTGGCCTAGCGAGGCCGGGGAGCTGTTTTTT
CASSEAWPSEAGELFF
>TRBJ1-2|-|TRBV29-1|-
TGCAGCGTTCCAGGTCTAGCGCCCTATGGCTACACCTTC
CSVPGLAPYGYTF
>TRBJ2-3|-|TRBV4-1|many
TGCGCCAGCAGCCATATAATCACAGATACGCAGTATTTT
CASSHIITDTQYF
>TRBJ2-3|-|TRBV9|few
TGTGCCAGCAGCGCTCCGATCCGATCAGATACGCAGTATTTT
CASSAPIRSDTQYF
>TRBJ1-5|-|TRBV15|few
TGTGCCACCACCCCGAGCTCGAATAGCAATCAGCCCCAGCATTTT
CATTPSSNSNQPQHF
>TRBJ1-1|-|TRBV15|-
TGTGCCACCAGCGGGTGGCAGGCGGTAAACACTGAAGCTTTCTTT
CATSGWQAVNTEAFF
>TRBJ2-7|-|TRBV4-1|few
TGCGCCAGCAGCCATGTAGGCCTTAACTACGAGCAGTACTTC
CASSHVGLNYEQYF
>TRBJ2-5|-|TRBV5-3|few
TGTGCCAGCAGCTGGGACATGGGGAACCAAGAGACCCAGTACTTC
CASSWDMGNQETQYF
>TRBJ2-2|-|TRBV7-2|many
TGTGCCAGCAGCCTTGAACACATGAACACCGGGGAGCTGTTTTTT
CASSLEHMNTGELFF
>TRBJ2-5|TRBD2|TRBV20-1|-
TGCAGTGTCCTTGGAATAGCGGGTCCTCAAGAGACCCAGTACTTC
CSVLGIAGPQETQYF
>TRBJ1-2|-|TRBV19|-
TGTGCCAGTAGTATAGGGGCCACGAGCTATGGCTACACCTTC
CASSIGATSYGYTF
>TRBJ1-5|-|TRBV2|once
TGTGCCAGCAGTGACAGGCGGGGTCCCCAGCATTTT
CASSDRRGPQHF
>TRBJ2-7|-|TRBV13|few
TGTGCCAGCAGCCTTCTCACGGAGCCGGGAGAGCAGTACTTC
CASSLLTEPGEQYF
>TRBJ1-1|-|TRBV7-9|few
TGTGCCAGCACCTACGGATCGTTCTCTATAGGTGAAGCTTTCTTT
CASTYGSFSIGEAFF
>TRBJ1-1|TRBD1|TRBV5-8|few
TGTGCCAGCAGACGGGGGGACAGACCTCTTTCTGGAACGAAAGCTTTCTTT
CASRRGDRPLSGTKAFF